A single T cell receptor (beta chain) is shown here with its context. The germline V gene has CDR1 SGHDN and CDR2 FVKESK. The CDR3 sequence is 16 residues long. The junction had 8 bases not matched to a gene; V was cut back by 6 bases and J by 3 bases. This sample was included in a study of blood T cell repertoires in COVID-19. TCRdb's copy holds only in-frame clones and misses some; the assay was immunoSEQ multiplex PCR. This sample carries 360,000 or so clones, roughly 90% of them seen once, and the ten largest clones take almost 3%. The chain is built from TRBV14 and TRBJ2-7; TRBD2 agrees at 13 bases. The origin of this receptor is a woman younger than 45 who had recovered from COVID-19. The sequenced sample was PBMCs or T cells enriched from blood (not recorded which). The CDR3 region is CASRPTSGGASYEQYF. Here the CDR3 DNA reads TGTGCCAGCAGGCCTACTAGCGGGGGGGCCAGCTACGAGCAGTACTTC.